What follows are 24 T cell receptor beta chains derived from one specimen sequenced in a study of long-term antiretroviral therapy in people with HIV. immunoSEQ v3.0 was run at survey level. The method was immunoSEQ multiplex PCR; TCRdb's version includes in-frame clones alone and lacks a portion of them. The sample carries 25,000 to 35,000 clones, about 96% recorded once. This sample comprised unsorted PBMCs, obtained 6.9 years after starting antiretroviral therapy. Every receptor here comes from a man aged 25-45 years with HIV.

This sequence joins TRBV4-2 and TRBJ2-7; TRBD2 matches 9 bases. CDR3 length: 18 amino acids. Trimming cost V 0 bases and J 2 bases; bases outside gene matches: 11. The germline CDR1 and CDR2 sequences are LGHNA and YNFKEQ. The CDR3 sequence is CASSQDPPGLADPYEQYF. The CDR3 region has the DNA TGTGCCAGCAGCCAAGATCCTCCGGGACTAGCAGACCCCTACGAGCAGTACTTC.

The chain is built from TRBV7-3 and TRBJ1-6, with D unresolved. Germline V gene data show CDR1 as SGHTA and CDR2 as FQGTGA. CDR3 length: 15 residues. The ends were cut back, 1 base at V and 5 bases at J, with 9 bases in the middle. CDR3 bases: TGTGCCAGCAGCTTAATGGGCGGAAATAATTCACCCCTCCACTTT. This sequence encodes CASSLMGGNNSPLHF.

The rearrangement uses TRBV19 and TRBJ1-1; D is uncertain. Trimming pared 3 bases from V and 4 bases from J, leaving 6 bases between. CDR1 is LNHDA and CDR2 is SQIVND in the germline V gene (reference sequence). The CDR3 has 12 residues. CDR3 sequence reads: CASSIRSTEAFF. The CDR3 nucleotides are TGTGCCAGTAGTATCCGGAGCACTGAAGCTTTCTTT.

The chain joins TRBV29-1 to TRBJ1-1, with a tentative D call TRBD1 (6 bases). CDR1 is SQVTM, CDR2 ANQGSEA, per germline. The V end lost 7 bases, the J end lost 1 base, and 10 bases lay between the germline ends. The CDR3 runs to 12 residues. Written as DNA, the CDR3 is TGCAGCGCCCGAGGGGGGAACACTGAAGCTTTCTTT. It specifies CSARGGNTEAFF.

The chain recombines TRBV6-6 with TRBJ2-7, with 8 nucleotides matching TRBD2. In germline, CDR1 is MNHNY, CDR2 SVGAGI (reference sequence). The CDR3 has 14 residues. With V trimmed by 5 bases and J by 4 bases, 7 bases remained unmatched. The CDR3 sequence: CASSGPEREYEQYF. DNA for the CDR3: TGTGCCAGCAGTGGTCCGGAGCGGGAGTACGAGCAGTACTTC.

This chain connects TRBV2 to TRBJ2-7, with D perhaps matching TRBD2 (6 bases). Germline CDR1 SNHLY, CDR2 FYNNEI. The germline V and J ends were trimmed by 5 bases and 5 bases, with 16 bases remaining between them. The CDR3 spans 14 residues. The CDR3 region is CASSYGGRLHEQYF. The CDR3 DNA is TGTGCCAGCAGTTACGGGGGACGGCTTCACGAGCAGTACTTC.

V and J are TRBV6-1 and TRBJ1-5; tentative D call: TRBD1 (5 bases). In germline, CDR1 is MNHNS, CDR2 SASEGT. CDR3 length: 14 residues. V was shortened by 1 base and J by 10 bases, with 14 bases between the two germline ends. This CDR3 is CASSEDGGVGPQHF. The CDR3 DNA reads TGTGCCAGCAGTGAAGATGGGGGAGTGGGACCCCAGCATTTT.

DNA for the CDR3: TGTGCCAGCAGCTTACGCCCAACAGTCTACGAGCAGTACTTC. Residues: CASSLRPTVYEQYF. The chain links TRBV7-6 to TRBJ2-7; D is unresolved. V lost 2 bases to trimming and J lost 3 bases, with 11 bases between them. Germline CDR1 is SGHVS and CDR2 is FNYEAQ. The CDR3 sequence is 14 residues long. Based on the CDR3 plus reference TRBV7-6 and TRBJ2-7, the full variable domain is GAGVSQSPRYKVTKRGQDVALRCDPISGHVSLYWYRQALGQGPEFLTYFNYEAQQDKSGLPNDRFSAERPEGSISTLTIQRTEQRDSAMYRCASSLRPTVYEQYFGPGTRLTVT.

CDR3 sequence: CASSEAPGSEAFF. CDR3 DNA sequence: TGTGCCAGCAGTGAAGCGCCCGGGAGTGAAGCTTTCTTT. The chain has TRBV2 and TRBJ1-1; no clear D gene. The V gene's germline CDR1 is SNHLY and CDR2 FYNNEI. Trimming shortened V by 0 bases and J by 7 bases, and 9 bases separated the two germline ends. The CDR3 is 13 residues long.

The CDR3 sequence is CASSISREDEQFF. As DNA, the CDR3 is TGTGCCAGCAGCATCTCCAGGGAAGATGAGCAGTTCTTC. The chain employs TRBV9 and TRBJ2-1; possibly TRBD1 for D (5 bases). CDR1 SGDLS and CDR2 YYNGEE come from the germline V gene. V was trimmed by 4 bases and J by 8 bases, leaving 13 bases between them. The CDR3 has 13 residues. The full variable domain, its missing parts supplied by reference TRBV9 and TRBJ2-1, is DSGVTQTPKHLITATGQRVTLRCSPRSGDLSVYWYQQSLDQGLQFLIQYYNGEERAKGNILERFSAQQFPDLHSELNLSSLELGDSALYFCASSISREDEQFFGPGTRLTVL.

The genes are TRBV14 and TRBJ2-7; no reliable D call. Trimming stripped 6 bases from V and 4 bases from J, with 10 bases between. Germline V CDR1 and CDR2: SGHDN, FVKESK. The CDR3 is 12 amino acids. The CDR3 region is CASSPGPYEQYF. In DNA form, the CDR3 reads TGTGCCAGCAGTCCTGGACCTTACGAGCAGTACTTC.

In regard to this clone: One end of the junction is discordant with germline, which a read error may explain. The chain uses TRBV7-7 and TRBJ2-2; TRBD2 might be the D (6 bases). The CDR3 extends over 14 amino acids. The germline V gene has CDR1 SSHAT and CDR2 FNYEAQ (reference sequence). CDR3 sequence reads: CASSSGTHTGELFF. The CDR3 DNA is TGTGCTAGCAGCTCCGGGACTCACACCGGGGAGCTGTTTTTT.

V usage is TRBV14 and J usage is TRBJ2-2; 10 positions agree with TRBD1. Germline V gene data show CDR1 as SGHDN and CDR2 as FVKESK. CDR3 length: 18 residues. V lost 1 base to trimming and J lost 3 bases; unmatched junction nucleotides: 8. The chain's CDR3 is CASSQGPGTGVDTGELFF. The CDR3 bases are TGTGCCAGCAGCCAAGGCCCTGGGACAGGGGTTGACACCGGGGAGCTGTTTTTT.

The V gene is TRBV4-2, the J gene TRBJ2-3; D gene unclear. Germline V lookup: CDR1 LGHNA, CDR2 YNFKEQ. CDR3 length: 14 amino acids. V lost 3 bases to trimming and J lost 3 bases, with 10 bases between them. The CDR3 nucleotides read TGTGCCAGCAGCCAGGCACCCGCAACAGATACGCAGTATTTT. Protein sequence: CASSQAPATDTQYF.

This chain joins TRBV16 and TRBJ2-2; D not resolved. V lost 0 bases, J lost 3 bases, and 2 bases lay in between. CDR3 length: 13 residues. Germline V gene data show CDR1 as KGHSY and CDR2 as FQNENV. In DNA, the CDR3 is TGTGCCAGCAGCCAATCCGACACCGGGGAGCTGTTTTTT. Its translation is CASSQSDTGELFF.

This chain joins TRBV9 and TRBJ2-1; 13 positions match TRBD2. CDR1 is SGDLS, CDR2 YYNGEE, per germline. J gave up 2 bases and V 4 bases, and 12 bases lay outside the gene matches. The CDR3 is made up of 19 amino acids. The CDR3 DNA sequence: TGTGCCAGCAGCATTACCCAGAAACTAGCGGGAGGGCCCTACAATGAGCAGTTCTTC. Translated: CASSITQKLAGGPYNEQFF.

The rearrangement uses TRBV21-1 and TRBJ1-2. TRBV21-1 is reported as a pseudogene. This CDR3 has 14 amino acids. CDR3 loop: CASSKGGGRNGYTF. For the CDR3, the DNA is TGTGCCAGCAGCAAAGGGGGGGGGCGGAATGGCTACACCTTC.

The sample holds one count of this clone. This sequence joins TRBV21-1 and TRBJ2-1; the table calls TRBD2, which could not be checked here. TRBV21-1 is annotated as a pseudogene. The CDR3 consists of 15 residues. CDR3 DNA sequence: TGTGCCAGCCGACATACTAGCGGGGTTAACAATGAGCAGTTCTTC. This codes for CASRHTSGVNNEQFF.

CDR3 amino acids: CASSSGLGHNEQFF. Here the CDR3 DNA reads TGTGCCAGCAGCTCCGGTTTGGGCCACAATGAGCAGTTCTTC. V and J are TRBV7-9 and TRBJ2-1; no firm D call. This CDR3 comprises 14 residues. Germline V gene sequence: CDR1 SEHNR, CDR2 FQNEAQ (reference sequence). Trimming removed 4 bases at V and 5 bases at J, with 12 bases between. Complete variable domain (other parts from reference TRBV7-9 and TRBJ2-1): DTGVSQNPRHKITKRGQNVTFRCDPISEHNRLYWYRQTLGQGPEFLTYFQNEAQLEKSRLLSDRFSAERPKGSFSTLEIQRTEQGDSAMYLCASSSGLGHNEQFFGPGTRLTVL.

The CDR3 region has the DNA TGCGCCAGCAGCTTGGCGGTGGGGCGAGAATCCGGGGAGCTGTTTTTT. As protein: CASSLAVGRESGELFF. The chain links TRBV5-1 to TRBJ2-2, with D possibly TRBD1 on 5 matching bases. The ends were cut back, 0 bases at V and 6 bases at J, with 15 bases in the middle. Germline V gene sequence: CDR1 SGHRS, CDR2 YFSETQ. The CDR3 spans 16 residues.

The gene calls are TRBV7-9 and TRBJ2-3; D unclear. Germline V gene sequence: CDR1 SEHNR, CDR2 FQNEAQ (reference sequence). Trimming removed 1 base from V and 5 bases from J, with 19 bases in between. The CDR3 runs to 17 residues. CDR3 in amino acids: CASSLGTPPEGVDTQYF. The CDR3 region has the DNA TGTGCCAGCAGCTTAGGAACTCCCCCGGAAGGTGTAGATACGCAGTATTTT. Full variable domain (missing parts from reference TRBV7-9 and TRBJ2-3): DTGVSQNPRHKITKRGQNVTFRCDPISEHNRLYWYRQTLGQGPEFLTYFQNEAQLEKSRLLSDRFSAERPKGSFSTLEIQRTEQGDSAMYLCASSLGTPPEGVDTQYFGPGTRLTVL.

The rearrangement joins TRBV10-2 to TRBJ1-2; D may be TRBD1 (5 bases). CDR1 is WSHSY and CDR2 is SAAADI in the germline V gene. The CDR3 totals 18 residues. Trimming left V 6 bases short and J 2 bases short, with 25 bases between. CDR3 in amino acids: CASSPAMPGAKGNYGYTF. CDR3 coding DNA: TGCGCCAGCAGCCCTGCCATGCCCGGGGCCAAGGGGAACTATGGCTACACCTTC.

The chain couples TRBV27 to TRBJ2-1; D is ambiguous. V dropped 0 bases and J dropped 8 bases, with 8 bases sitting between them. From germline, CDR1 is MNHEY and CDR2 SMNVEV (reference sequence). CDR3 length: 13 amino acids. The CDR3 here is CASSLSWNDEQFF. CDR3 coding DNA: TGTGCCAGCAGTTTATCGTGGAACGATGAGCAGTTCTTC.

The chain joins TRBV5-6 to TRBJ1-1; 7 bases are shared with TRBD1. J gave up 10 bases and V 2 bases, and 14 bases lay outside the gene matches. The germline gives CDR1 SGHDT, CDR2 YYEEEE. There are 15 residues in the CDR3. CDR3 DNA: TGTGCCAGCAGCTTCGGGACAGAGAATTTGATTGGAGCTTTCTTT. Protein: CASSFGTENLIGAFF.